This TCR beta chain was identified during a study of cytomegalovirus exposure and HLA in healthy donors. Study outcomes and limitations: Association of 17,000 or so TCR beta sequences with HLA alleles was found at 0.05 false discovery rate in a later analysis.

The junction had 7 bases not matched to a gene; V was cut back by 5 bases and J by 6 bases. The CDR3 runs to 14 residues. Germline V lookup: CDR1 MNHEY, CDR2 SMNVEV (reference sequence). This clone has just one count. What it recognizes is unknown. This PCR relied on a set of 60 Vbeta primers and 13 Jbeta primers. Method: immunoSEQ multiplex PCR; TCRdb's copy keeps in-frame clones and lacks some. Of about 95,000 clones listed, about two thirds were seen once; the top ten hold about 16%. Sequenced material: PBMCs. The rearrangement uses TRBV27 and TRBJ1-2, with 9 bases aligning to TRBD1. The clonotype comes from a woman in her forties or fifties in good health and CMV-seropositive. CDR3 coding DNA: TGTGCCAGCAGTACCTCGGACAGGGGAAATGGCTACACCTTC. Translated, it gives CASSTSDRGNGYTF.